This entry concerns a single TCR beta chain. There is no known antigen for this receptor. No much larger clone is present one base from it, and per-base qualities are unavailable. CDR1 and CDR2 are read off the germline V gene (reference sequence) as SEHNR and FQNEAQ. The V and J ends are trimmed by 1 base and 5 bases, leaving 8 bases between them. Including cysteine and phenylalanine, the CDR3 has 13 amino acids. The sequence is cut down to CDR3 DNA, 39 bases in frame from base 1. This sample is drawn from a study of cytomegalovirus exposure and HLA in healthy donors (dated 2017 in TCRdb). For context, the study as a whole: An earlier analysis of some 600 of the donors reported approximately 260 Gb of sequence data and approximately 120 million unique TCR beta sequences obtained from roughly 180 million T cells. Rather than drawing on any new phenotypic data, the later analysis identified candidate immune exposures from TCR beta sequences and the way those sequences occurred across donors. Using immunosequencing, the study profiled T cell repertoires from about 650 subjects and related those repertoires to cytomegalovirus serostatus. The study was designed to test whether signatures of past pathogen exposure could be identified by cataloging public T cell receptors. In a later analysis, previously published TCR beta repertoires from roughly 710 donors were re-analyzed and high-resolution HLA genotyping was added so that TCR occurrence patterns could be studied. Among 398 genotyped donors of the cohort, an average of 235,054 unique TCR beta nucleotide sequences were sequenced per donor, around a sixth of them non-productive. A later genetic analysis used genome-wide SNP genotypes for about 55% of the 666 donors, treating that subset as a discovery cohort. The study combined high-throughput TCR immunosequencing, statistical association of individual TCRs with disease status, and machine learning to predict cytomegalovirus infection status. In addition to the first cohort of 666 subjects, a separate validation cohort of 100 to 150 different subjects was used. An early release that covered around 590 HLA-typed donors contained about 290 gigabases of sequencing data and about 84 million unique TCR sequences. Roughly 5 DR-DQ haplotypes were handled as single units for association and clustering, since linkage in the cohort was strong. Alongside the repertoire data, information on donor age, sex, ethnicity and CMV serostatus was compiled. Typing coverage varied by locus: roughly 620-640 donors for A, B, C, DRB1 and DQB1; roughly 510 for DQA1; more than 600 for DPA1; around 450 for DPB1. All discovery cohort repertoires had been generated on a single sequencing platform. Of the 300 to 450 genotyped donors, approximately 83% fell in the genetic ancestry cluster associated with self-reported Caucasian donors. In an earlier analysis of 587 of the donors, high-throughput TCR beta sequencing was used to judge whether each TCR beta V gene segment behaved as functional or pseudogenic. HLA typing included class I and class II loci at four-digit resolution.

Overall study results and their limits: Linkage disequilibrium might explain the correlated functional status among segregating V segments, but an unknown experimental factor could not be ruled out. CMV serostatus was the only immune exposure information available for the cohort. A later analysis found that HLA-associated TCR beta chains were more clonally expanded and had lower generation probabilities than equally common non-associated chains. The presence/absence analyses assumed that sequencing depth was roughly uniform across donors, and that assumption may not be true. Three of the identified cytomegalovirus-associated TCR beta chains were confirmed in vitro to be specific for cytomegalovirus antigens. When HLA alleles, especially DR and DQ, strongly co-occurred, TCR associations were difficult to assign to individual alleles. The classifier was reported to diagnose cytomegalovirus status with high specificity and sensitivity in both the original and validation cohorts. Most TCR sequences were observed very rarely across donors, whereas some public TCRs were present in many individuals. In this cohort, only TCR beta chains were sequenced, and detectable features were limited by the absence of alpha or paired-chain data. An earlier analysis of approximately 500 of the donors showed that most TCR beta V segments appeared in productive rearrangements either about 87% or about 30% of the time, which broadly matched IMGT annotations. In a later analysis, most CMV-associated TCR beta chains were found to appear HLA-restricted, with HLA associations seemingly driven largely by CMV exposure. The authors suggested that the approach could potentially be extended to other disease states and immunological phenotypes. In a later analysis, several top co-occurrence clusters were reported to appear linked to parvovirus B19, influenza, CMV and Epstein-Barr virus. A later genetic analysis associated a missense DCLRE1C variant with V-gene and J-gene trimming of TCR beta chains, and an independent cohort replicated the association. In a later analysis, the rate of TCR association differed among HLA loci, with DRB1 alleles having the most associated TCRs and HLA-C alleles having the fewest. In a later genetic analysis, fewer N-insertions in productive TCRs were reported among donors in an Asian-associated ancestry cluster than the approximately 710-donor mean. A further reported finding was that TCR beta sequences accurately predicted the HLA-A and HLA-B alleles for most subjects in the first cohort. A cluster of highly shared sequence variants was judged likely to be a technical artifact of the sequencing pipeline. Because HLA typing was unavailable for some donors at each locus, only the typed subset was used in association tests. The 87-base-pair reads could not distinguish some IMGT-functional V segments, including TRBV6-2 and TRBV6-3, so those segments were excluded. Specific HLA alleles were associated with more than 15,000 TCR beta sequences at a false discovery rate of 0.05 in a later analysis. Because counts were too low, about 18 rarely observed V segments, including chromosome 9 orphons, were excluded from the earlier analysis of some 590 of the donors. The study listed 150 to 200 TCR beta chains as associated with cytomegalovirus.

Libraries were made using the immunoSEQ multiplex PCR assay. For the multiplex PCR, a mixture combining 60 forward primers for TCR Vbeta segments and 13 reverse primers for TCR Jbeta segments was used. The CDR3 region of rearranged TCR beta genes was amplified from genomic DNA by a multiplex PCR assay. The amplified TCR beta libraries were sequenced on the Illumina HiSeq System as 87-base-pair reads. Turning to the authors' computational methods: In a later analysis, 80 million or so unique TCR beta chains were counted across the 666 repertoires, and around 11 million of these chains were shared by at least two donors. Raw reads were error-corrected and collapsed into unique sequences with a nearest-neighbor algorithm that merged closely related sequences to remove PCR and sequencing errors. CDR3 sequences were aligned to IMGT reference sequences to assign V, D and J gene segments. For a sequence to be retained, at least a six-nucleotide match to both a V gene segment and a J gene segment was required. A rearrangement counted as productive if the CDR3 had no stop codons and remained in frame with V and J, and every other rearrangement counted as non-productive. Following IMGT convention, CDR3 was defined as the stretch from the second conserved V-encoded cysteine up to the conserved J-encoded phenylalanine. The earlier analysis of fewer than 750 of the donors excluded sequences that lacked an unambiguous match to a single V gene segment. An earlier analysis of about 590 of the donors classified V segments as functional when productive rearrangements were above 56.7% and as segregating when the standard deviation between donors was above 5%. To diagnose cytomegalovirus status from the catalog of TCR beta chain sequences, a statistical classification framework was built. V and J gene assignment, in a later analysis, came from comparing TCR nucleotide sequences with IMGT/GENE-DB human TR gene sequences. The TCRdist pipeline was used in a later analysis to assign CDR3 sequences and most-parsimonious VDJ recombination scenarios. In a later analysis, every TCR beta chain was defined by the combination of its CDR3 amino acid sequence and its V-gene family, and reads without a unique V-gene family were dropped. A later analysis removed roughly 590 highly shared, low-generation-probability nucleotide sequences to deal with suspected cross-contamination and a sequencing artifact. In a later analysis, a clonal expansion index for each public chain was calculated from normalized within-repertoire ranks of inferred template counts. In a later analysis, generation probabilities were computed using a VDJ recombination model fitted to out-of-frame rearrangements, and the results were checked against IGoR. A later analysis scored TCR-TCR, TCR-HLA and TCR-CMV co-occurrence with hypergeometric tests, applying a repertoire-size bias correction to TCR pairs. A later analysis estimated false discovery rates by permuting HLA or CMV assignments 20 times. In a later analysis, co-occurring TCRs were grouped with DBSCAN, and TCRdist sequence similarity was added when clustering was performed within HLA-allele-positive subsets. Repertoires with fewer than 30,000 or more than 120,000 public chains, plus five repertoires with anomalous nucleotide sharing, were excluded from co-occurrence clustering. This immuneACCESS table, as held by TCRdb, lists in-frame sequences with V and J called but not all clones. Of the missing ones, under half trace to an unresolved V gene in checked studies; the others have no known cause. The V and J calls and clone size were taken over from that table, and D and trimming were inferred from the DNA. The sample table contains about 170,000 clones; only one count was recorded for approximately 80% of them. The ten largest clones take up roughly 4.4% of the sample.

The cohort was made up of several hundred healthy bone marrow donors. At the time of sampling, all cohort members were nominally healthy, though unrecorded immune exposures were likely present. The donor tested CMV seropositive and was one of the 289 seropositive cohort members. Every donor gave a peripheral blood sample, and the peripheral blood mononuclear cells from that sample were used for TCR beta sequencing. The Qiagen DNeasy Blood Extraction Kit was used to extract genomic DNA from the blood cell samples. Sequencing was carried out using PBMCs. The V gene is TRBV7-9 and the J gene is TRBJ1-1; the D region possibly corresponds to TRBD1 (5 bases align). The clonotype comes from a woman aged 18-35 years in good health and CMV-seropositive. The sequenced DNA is TGTGCCAGCAGCTTAGAAAGGGGAACTGAAGCTTTCTTT. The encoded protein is CASSLERGTEAFF. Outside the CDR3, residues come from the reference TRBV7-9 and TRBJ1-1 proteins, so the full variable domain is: DTGVSQNPRHKITKRGQNVTFRCDPISEHNRLYWYRQTLGQGPEFLTYFQNEAQLEKSRLLSDRFSAERPKGSFSTLEIQRTEQGDSAMYLCASSLERGTEAFFGQGTRLTVV.